This is a list of T cell receptor beta chains from one sample in a study of identical twins. MiXCR, applied by TCRdb to the 5' RACE reads, yields one record per CDR3 protein. The data show 150,000 or so distinct CDR3 sequences, with around 3.5% seen just once and 8.1% held by the top ten. Source material: memory T cells sorted from blood. The receptor source for this set is a man younger than 35 in good health. Each CDR3 is given with its conserved first and last residue. A D gene is named only where the DNA matches it firmly. Size is omitted from some rows. Given values are once, few, many or a class for expanded clones.

D: .
J: TRBJ2-2
size: many
V: TRBV10-3
DNA: TGTGCCCTCCAGGGTAGCGCCGGGGAGCTGTTTTTT
CDR3: CALQGSAGELFF

D: TRBD1
J: TRBJ2-7
size: many
V: TRBV7-9
DNA: TGTGCCAGCACGACCTACGGGACAGGGTACTCCTACGAGCAGTACTTC
CDR3: CASTTYGTGYSYEQYF

D: TRBD1
J: TRBJ1-2
size: many
V: TRBV10-3
DNA: TGTGCCATCAGTGACCCCGCCGGGACAGGGGGCGCTTACGACTATGGCTACACCTTC
CDR3: CAISDPAGTGGAYDYGYTF

D: .
J: TRBJ2-5
size: many
V: TRBV18
DNA: TGTGCCAGCTCACCACTCGAGGAGACCCAGTACTTC
CDR3: CASSPLEETQYF

D: .
J: TRBJ1-2
size: many
V: TRBV12-3/TRBV12-4
DNA: TGTGCCAGCAGCCAGGGGTACTCTAACTATGGCTACACCTTC
CDR3: CASSQGYSNYGYTF

D: .
J: TRBJ2-5
size: many
V: TRBV20-1
DNA: TGCAGTGCCAATCAGGGGGGAGAGACCCAGTACTTC
CDR3: CSANQGGETQYF

D: .
J: TRBJ1-5
size: many
V: TRBV6-1
DNA: TGTGCCAGCGGAGTGGGGCAGAATCAGCCCCAGCATTTT
CDR3: CASGVGQNQPQHF

D: .
J: TRBJ1-4
size: many
V: TRBV18
DNA: TGTGCCAGCTCACGGTCTGGGGTGGAAAAACTGTTTTTT
CDR3: CASSRSGVEKLFF

D: .
J: TRBJ2-5
size: many
V: TRBV29-1
DNA: TGCAGCGTTGGTCTCACAGGGTTGGAGACCCAGTACTTC
CDR3: CSVGLTGLETQYF

D: .
J: TRBJ2-2
size: many
V: TRBV3-1
DNA: TGTGCCAGCAGCCAAGTCGGACCCCCCGGGGAGCTGTTTTTT
CDR3: CASSQVGPPGELFF

D: .
J: TRBJ1-4
size: many
V: TRBV7-9
DNA: TGTGCCAGCAGCTCTCGGGGAGGAGCCTCAACTAATGAAAAACTGTTTTTT
CDR3: CASSSRGGASTNEKLFF

D: .
J: TRBJ1-3
size: many
V: TRBV7-9
DNA: TGTGCCAGCAGCTTGGGAGCTGGAAACACCATATATTTT
CDR3: CASSLGAGNTIYF

D: .
J: TRBJ2-3
size: many
V: TRBV15
DNA: TGTGCCACCAGTATAAACACGTTGGTTACAGATACGCAGTATTTT
CDR3: CATSINTLVTDTQYF

D: .
J: TRBJ2-3
size: many
V: TRBV27
DNA: TGTGCCAGCAGTTGGGGGGGCCGGACTTCAGATACGCAGTATTTT
CDR3: CASSWGGRTSDTQYF

D: .
J: TRBJ1-5
size: .
V: TRBV6-1
DNA: TGTGTCAGCAGTGAAACCCGGAGCAATCAGCCCCAGCATTTT
CDR3: CVSSETRSNQPQHF

D: .
J: TRBJ2-5
size: many
V: TRBV20-1
DNA: TGCAGTGCTAGAAAACGGGACTTTCAGTACTTC
CDR3: CSARKRDFQYF

D: .
J: TRBJ2-3
size: many
V: TRBV4-1
DNA: TGCGCCAGCAGCCGAGGTTGGGCGGGAAGCACAGATACGCAGTATTTT
CDR3: CASSRGWAGSTDTQYF

D: TRBD2
J: TRBJ2-7
size: few
V: TRBV5-6
DNA: TGTGCCAGCAGCTTGGAGCCTAGCGGGAGGGCCGAGCAGTACTTC
CDR3: CASSLEPSGRAEQYF

D: .
J: TRBJ2-5
size: .
V: TRBV11-2
DNA: TGTGCCAGCAGCCAGCCCTTTAGCGGACGGAACCAAGAGACCCAGTACTTC
CDR3: CASSQPFSGRNQETQYF

D: TRBD2
J: TRBJ2-3
size: few
V: TRBV5-5
DNA: TGTGCCAGCAGCTTGGTGGGGGGACTAGCGATTGTCACAGATACGCAGTATTTT
CDR3: CASSLVGGLAIVTDTQYF

D: .
J: TRBJ1-1
size: .
V: TRBV18
DNA: TGTGCCAGCTCACCGGTGGGCGAGAACACTGAAGCTTTCTTT
CDR3: CASSPVGENTEAFF

D: .
J: TRBJ2-3
size: many
V: TRBV7-2
DNA: TGTGCCAGCAGCTTAGCGAGGACAGATACGCAGTATTTT
CDR3: CASSLARTDTQYF

D: .
J: TRBJ2-5
size: many
V: TRBV18
DNA: TGTGCCAGCTCAGCCATCCCGGTCGAGACCCAGTACTTC
CDR3: CASSAIPVETQYF

D: .
J: TRBJ1-1
size: many
V: TRBV28
DNA: TGTGCCAGCAGTGTCCCCCGTATGGCTTTCTTT
CDR3: CASSVPRMAFF

D: .
J: TRBJ2-3
size: many
V: TRBV20-1
DNA: TGCAGTGCTAGTATCGAAACGGGCTCTTTTAGCACAGATACGCAGTATTTT
CDR3: CSASIETGSFSTDTQYF

D: .
J: TRBJ2-7
size: many
V: TRBV28
DNA: TGTGCCAGCAGCGGCCTAAGGGGGATCCCTGGAGAGCAGTACTTC
CDR3: CASSGLRGIPGEQYF

D: .
J: TRBJ1-5
size: many
V: TRBV2
DNA: TGTGCCAGCAGTAGCGGACAGACCTATAGCAATCAGCCCCAGCATTTT
CDR3: CASSSGQTYSNQPQHF

D: .
J: TRBJ2-4
size: many
V: TRBV29-1
DNA: TGCAGCGCCCTAGGGAGCGTCTCAATTCAGTACTTC
CDR3: CSALGSVSIQYF

D: .
J: TRBJ2-3
size: many
V: TRBV7-2
DNA: TGTGCCAGCAGCCCGTTCCCAGATACGCAGTATTTT
CDR3: CASSPFPDTQYF

D: TRBD2
J: TRBJ2-2
size: many
V: TRBV9
DNA: TGTGCCAGCAGCCCCGGGACTACCAACACCGGGGAGCTGTTTTTT
CDR3: CASSPGTTNTGELFF

D: TRBD2
J: TRBJ2-1
size: many
V: TRBV20-1
DNA: TGCAGTGCCGAAACTAGCGGGATGTACAATGAGCAGTTCTTC
CDR3: CSAETSGMYNEQFF

D: .
J: TRBJ1-5
size: many
V: TRBV7-2
DNA: TGTGCCAGCAGCTTAAATGGCGCAGCCGGGGGTCAGCCCCAGCATTTT
CDR3: CASSLNGAAGGQPQHF

D: .
J: TRBJ2-3
size: few
V: TRBV19
DNA: TGTGCCAGTAGTATAGGAAGGTCGGACACAGATACGCAGTATTTT
CDR3: CASSIGRSDTDTQYF

D: .
J: TRBJ1-5
size: many
V: TRBV12-3/TRBV12-4
DNA: TGTGCCAGCACGGGCAGGGAGAATCAGCCCCAGCATTTT
CDR3: CASTGRENQPQHF

D: .
J: TRBJ2-1
size: many
V: TRBV12-1
DNA: TGTGCCAGCAGACGTCAAGGTGGGAGTTCCTATAATGAGCAGTTCTTC
CDR3: CASRRQGGSSYNEQFF

D: .
J: TRBJ1-3
size: many
V: TRBV28
DNA: TGTGCCAGCAGTTCGACAGTGGCTGGAAACACCATATATTTT
CDR3: CASSSTVAGNTIYF

D: .
J: TRBJ1-5
size: many
V: TRBV7-2
DNA: TGTGCCAGCAGCTTAGGTCTGGGAAGCAATCAGCCCCAGCATTTT
CDR3: CASSLGLGSNQPQHF

D: TRBD1
J: TRBJ2-1
size: many
V: TRBV27
DNA: TGTGCCAGCAGCCCGGGACAGAAAGACATTAAGCAGTTCTTC
CDR3: CASSPGQKDIKQFF

D: TRBD1
J: TRBJ2-3
size: many
V: TRBV20-1
DNA: TGCAGTGCAATCCGGGACAGGGGGGCAGATACGCAGTATTTT
CDR3: CSAIRDRGADTQYF

D: TRBD2
J: TRBJ2-1
size: many
V: TRBV12-3/TRBV12-4
DNA: TGTGCCAGCAGTTTACGGCGCCTAGCGGGGGCCTACAATGAGCAGTTCTTC
CDR3: CASSLRRLAGAYNEQFF

D: .
J: TRBJ2-1
size: many
V: TRBV24-1
DNA: TGTGCCACCAGTGACCCGGACAAAACCAATGAGCAGTTCTTC
CDR3: CATSDPDKTNEQFF

D: .
J: TRBJ2-4
size: many
V: TRBV20-1
DNA: TGCAGTGCTAGAACGTTTGGCGCCCGCCTTAGAGCCAAAAACATTCAGTACTTC
CDR3: CSARTFGARLRAKNIQYF

D: .
J: TRBJ1-2
size: many
V: TRBV5-1
DNA: TGCGCCAGCAGTCGCAACAGGGCTTCCGATGGCTACACCTTC
CDR3: CASSRNRASDGYTF

D: .
J: TRBJ1-1
size: many
V: TRBV5-1
DNA: TGCGCCAGCAGCTTGGCCCAGTCGAGGGGTGAAGCTTTCTTT
CDR3: CASSLAQSRGEAFF

D: .
J: TRBJ1-5
size: many
V: TRBV18
DNA: TGTGCCAGCTCACCAGGGGGCCGGAACAATCAGCCCCAGCATTTT
CDR3: CASSPGGRNNQPQHF